Listed below are T cell receptor beta chains from one sample, sequenced in a study of T cell repertoires in cytomegalovirus infection. TCRdb reprocessed the reads with MiXCR, giving one entry per CDR3 protein. The sample holds 400,000 or so distinct CDR3 sequences, around a sixth seen once. The material sequenced was PBMCs. Receptor source: a human donor in good health (CMV status not recorded). Some clones in this sample may be carry-over from other donors' samples. The conserved cysteine and the conserved F or W are not part of the CDR3 here. The order of the fields is J gene, clone size, V gene, D gene, CDR3 protein. D genes are given only for firm matches. The size of a clone is reported for some rows only, either as once, few or many, or as a class for expanded clones.

J gene: TRBJ1-4; clone size: -; V gene: TRBV6-6; D gene: -; CDR3 protein: ASSYVRGEKLF
J gene: TRBJ2-7; clone size: many; V gene: TRBV7-2; D gene: TRBD2; CDR3 protein: ASSGGGAGGEQY
J gene: TRBJ1-1; clone size: few; V gene: TRBV5-5; D gene: -; CDR3 protein: ASSLGGVPEAF
J gene: TRBJ2-1; clone size: -; V gene: TRBV7-2; D gene: -; CDR3 protein: ASSKGLRNEQF
J gene: TRBJ2-5; clone size: few; V gene: TRBV20-1; D gene: TRBD2; CDR3 protein: SARVAGGPGETQY
J gene: TRBJ1-5; clone size: -; V gene: TRBV4-1; D gene: -; CDR3 protein: ASSQRVTGNQPQH
J gene: TRBJ2-7; clone size: few; V gene: TRBV11-2; D gene: TRBD2; CDR3 protein: ASSRAGTSLDEQY
J gene: TRBJ1-4; clone size: few; V gene: TRBV11-2; D gene: -; CDR3 protein: ASRRAHNEKLF
J gene: TRBJ1-5; clone size: -; V gene: TRBV6-6; D gene: TRBD1; CDR3 protein: ASSYGGQGIGQPQH
J gene: TRBJ1-2; clone size: -; V gene: TRBV28; D gene: -; CDR3 protein: ASSFQGTQGYT
J gene: TRBJ2-7; clone size: few; V gene: TRBV27; D gene: -; CDR3 protein: ASSLTPKFYEQY
J gene: TRBJ1-4; clone size: few; V gene: TRBV18; D gene: -; CDR3 protein: ASSPGPWATNEKLF
J gene: TRBJ1-5; clone size: many; V gene: TRBV7-8; D gene: -; CDR3 protein: ASSLVTSGGGNQPQH
J gene: TRBJ1-5; clone size: -; V gene: TRBV29-1; D gene: -; CDR3 protein: SVAFGADYQPQH
J gene: TRBJ2-3; clone size: -; V gene: TRBV7-9; D gene: -; CDR3 protein: ASSLFSGANTDTQY
J gene: TRBJ2-3; clone size: many; V gene: TRBV7-3; D gene: -; CDR3 protein: ASSLGGATDTQY